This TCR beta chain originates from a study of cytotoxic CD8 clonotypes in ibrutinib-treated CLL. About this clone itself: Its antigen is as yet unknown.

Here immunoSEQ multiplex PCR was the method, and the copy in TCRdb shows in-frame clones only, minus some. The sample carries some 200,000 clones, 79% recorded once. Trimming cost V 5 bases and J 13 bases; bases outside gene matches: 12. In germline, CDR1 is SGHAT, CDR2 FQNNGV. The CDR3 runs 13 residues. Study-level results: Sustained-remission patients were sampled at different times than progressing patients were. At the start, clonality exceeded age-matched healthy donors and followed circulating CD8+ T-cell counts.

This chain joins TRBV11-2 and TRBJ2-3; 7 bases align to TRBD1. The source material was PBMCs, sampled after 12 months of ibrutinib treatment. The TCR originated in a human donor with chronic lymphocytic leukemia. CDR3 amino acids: CASSARQGLAKYF. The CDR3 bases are TGTGCCAGCAGCGCAAGACAGGGTCTGGCCAAGTATTTT.